Shown below are 27 T cell receptor beta chains from a single sample sequenced in a study of CD8+CD57+ T cells in acquired aplastic anemia. The template used for profiling TCR beta VDJ and CDR3 was genomic DNA. One entry per CDR3 protein results from TCRdb running MiXCR on the reads. The sample includes 150,000 to 200,000 distinct CDR3 sequences, about half seen only once; the top ten take under 3.5%. An expansion of CD8+CD57+ cells by flow cytometry had been shown in patients chosen for sequencing. The sequenced sample consisted of sorted CD4+, CD8+, or CD8+CD57+ T cells (not recorded which) from PBMCs. The receptor source for this set is a human donor with aplastic anemia.

Details on this clonotype: This could be a read error, since a much larger clone is one nucleotide away. The J gene is TRBJ2-1, the V gene TRBV20-1; the match to TRBD2 covers 8 bases. The germline CDR1 and CDR2 sequences are DFQATT and SNEGSKA (reference sequence). The CDR3 is made up of 16 amino acids. CDR3 residues: CSARDPIGGAYTEQFF. In DNA form, the CDR3 reads TGCAGTGCTAGAGACCCAATCGGGGGGGCCTACACTGAGCAGTTCTTC.

This sequence joins TRBV29-1 and TRBJ1-1; no definite D call. The V end lost 6 bases, the J end lost 1 base, and 12 bases lay between the germline ends. This CDR3 spans 13 amino acids. Per germline, CDR1 SQVTM and CDR2 ANQGSEA. CDR3 amino acids: CSVDEGANTEAFF. CDR3 DNA sequence: TGCAGCGTGGACGAGGGAGCGAACACTGAAGCTTTCTTT.

The V gene is TRBV4-2, the J gene TRBJ2-7, with TRBD1 matching over 9 bases. There are 17 residues in the CDR3. The V segment lost 10 bases and the J segment 2 bases; nucleotides outside the gene matches: 18. The germline V gene has CDR1 LGHNA and CDR2 YNFKEQ. CDR3 residues: CATRYLLTGGATYEQYF. The CDR3 DNA reads as TGTGCCACCCGATACTTACTTACAGGGGGCGCAACCTACGAGCAGTACTTC.

The chain couples TRBV29-1 to TRBJ1-6, with 8 bases that match TRBD1. The V gene's germline CDR1 is SQVTM and CDR2 ANQGSEA. There are 13 residues in the CDR3. The V gene end was trimmed by 7 bases and the J gene end by 8 bases; junction bases not matched to a gene: 7. The CDR3 nucleotides are TGCAGCGCCGGGGACAGGTACGATTCACCCCTCCACTTT. This gives the protein CSAGDRYDSPLHF.

This clonotype showed up many times. The J gene is TRBJ1-1, the V gene TRBV6-6; no reliable D call. Germline V gene lookup returns CDR1 MNHNY and CDR2 SVGAGI (reference sequence). The CDR3 spans 13 residues. The germline V and J ends were trimmed by 6 bases and 5 bases, with 13 bases remaining between them. Here the CDR3 DNA reads TGTGCCAGCAGCGTGAGGGAGTGGACTGAAGCTTTCTTT. This gives the protein CASSVREWTEAFF.

The rearrangement uses TRBV29-1 and TRBJ2-1; TRBD2 matches 10 bases. Germline V CDR1 and CDR2: SQVTM, ANQGSEA. This CDR3 has 15 residues. V dropped 6 bases and J dropped 4; count of bases not matched to a gene: 9. This CDR3 reads CSVSSGGQTYNEQFF. CDR3 DNA: TGCAGCGTCAGTAGCGGGGGGCAGACTTACAATGAGCAGTTCTTC.

This clonotype has ten or more counts. The gene calls are TRBV7-9 and TRBJ1-1, with D perhaps TRBD1 (6 bases). The germline V gene encodes CDR1 SEHNR and CDR2 FQNEAQ (reference sequence). V was cut by 1 base and J by 1 base, with 10 bases left in between. CDR3 length: 15 residues. The CDR3 DNA follows: TGTGCCAGCAGCTTAGGGGACATCTGGAACACTGAAGCTTTCTTT. It encodes CASSLGDIWNTEAFF. The variable domain in full, with the rest retrieved from reference TRBV7-9 and TRBJ1-1, is DTGVSQNPRHKITKRGQNVTFRCDPISEHNRLYWYRQTLGQGPEFLTYFQNEAQLEKSRLLSDRFSAERPKGSFSTLEIQRTEQGDSAMYLCASSLGDIWNTEAFFGQGTRLTVV.

This clonotype was seen at least ten times. With a much larger clone just one base away, this may be a read error. The J gene is TRBJ2-7, the V gene TRBV2; the match to TRBD1 covers 9 bases. Trimming cost V 6 bases and J 4 bases; bases outside gene matches: 1. CDR1 SNHLY and CDR2 FYNNEI come from the germline V gene. This CDR3 spans 12 amino acids. CDR3: CASSDRGYEQYF. CDR3 nucleotide sequence: TGTGCCAGCAGCGACAGGGGGTACGAGCAGTACTTC.

In regard to this clonotype: A read error may explain this, as a much larger clone is one base away. The gene calls are TRBV12-3 or TRBV12-4 and TRBJ2-7; 7 nucleotides align to TRBD1. The CDR3 spans 14 residues. Here the CDR3 DNA reads TGTGTCAGCAAACCCGACAGGGATGGTTACGAGCAGTACTTC. The encoded protein is CVSKPDRDGYEQYF.

This clonotype has a count of ten or more. V gene TRBV5-1 combines with J gene TRBJ1-4; D not certain. This CDR3 region has 14 residues. Germline CDR1 reads SGHRS; CDR2 reads YFSETQ. The V gene lost 0 bases and the J gene lost 6 bases, with 9 bases spanning the gap. CDR3 nucleotides: TGCGCCAGCAGCTTGGGGGAAGCGGATGAAAAACTGTTTTTT. Encoded protein: CASSLGEADEKLFF.

The CDR3 reads CAISTLAGTDTQYF. The CDR3 region has the DNA TGTGCCATCAGTACCCTGGCAGGGACAGATACGCAGTATTTT. The rearrangement links TRBV10-3 to TRBJ2-3; tentative D call: TRBD1 (5 bases). Germline-derived CDR1 and CDR2 are ENHRY and SYGVKD. The CDR3 contains 14 residues. V shed 5 bases and J shed 3 bases, with 12 bases lying between them.

This clonotype came up many times. The J gene is TRBJ1-2, the V gene TRBV4-1; 9 nucleotides line up with TRBD1. Unmatched junction bases numbered 4, after V lost 0 bases and J lost 2 bases. There are 16 residues in the CDR3. Per germline, CDR1 MGHRA and CDR2 YSYEKL. CDR3 nucleotide sequence: TGCGCCAGCAGCCAAGACAGTGGGACAGGGAACTATGGCTACACCTTC. This translates into CASSQDSGTGNYGYTF.

This clonotype was picked up many times. The chain has TRBV11-2 and TRBJ2-5; 8 bases map to TRBD2. From germline, CDR1 is SGHAT and CDR2 FQNNGV. V lost 2 bases to trimming and J lost 5 bases; unmatched junction nucleotides: 16. CDR3 size: 18 residues. CDR3 coding DNA: TGTGCCAGCAGCTTATATTTTCCAGCGGGGGTGCTCCGGGAGACCCAGTACTTC. This encodes CASSLYFPAGVLRETQYF. The full variable domain, rest sourced from reference TRBV11-2 and TRBJ2-5, is EAGVAQSPRYKIIEKRQSVAFWCNPISGHATLYWYQQILGQGPKLLIQFQNNGVVDDSQLPKDRFSAERLKGVDSTLKIQPAKLEDSAVYLCASSLYFPAGVLRETQYFGPGTRLLVL.

The sample holds many counts of this clonotype. This chain uses TRBV4-1 with TRBJ2-2; TRBD2 might be the D (6 bases). With 1 base removed from V and 7 bases from J, the gap between germline ends came to 10 bases. In germline, CDR1 is MGHRA, CDR2 YSYEKL. There are 14 residues in the CDR3. The CDR3 DNA is TGCGCCAGCAGCCAAGTAGAGCGGGTCGGGGAGCTGTTTTTT. Protein sequence: CASSQVERVGELFF.

This clonotype was recorded many times. The chain employs TRBV9 and TRBJ2-3; no definite D call. The V gene's germline CDR1 is SGDLS and CDR2 YYNGEE. There are 14 residues in the CDR3. V was cut by 2 bases and J by 2 bases, with 9 bases left in between. This CDR3 is CASSVSTYTDTQYF. CDR3 nucleotides: TGTGCCAGCAGCGTCTCTACATACACAGATACGCAGTATTTT.

The J gene is TRBJ2-2, the V gene TRBV20-1; D is unclear. Germline V gene data show CDR1 as DFQATT and CDR2 as SNEGSKA (reference sequence). This CDR3 has 15 amino acids. V lost 3 bases and J 0 bases, leaving 11 bases between the germline ends. CDR3 coding DNA: TGCAGTGCTAGGAAAGACCGGACGAACACCGGGGAGCTGTTTTTT. It is translated as CSARKDRTNTGELFF.

This clonotype occurred once. CDR3 protein: CASSLATREQFF. The CDR3 DNA follows: TGTGCCAGCAGTTTAGCGACACGGGAGCAGTTCTTC. This chain connects TRBV5-6 to TRBJ2-1; tentative D call: TRBD2 (5 bases). CDR1 is SGHDT and CDR2 is YYEEEE in the germline V gene. This CDR3 contains 12 residues. Trimming pared 5 bases from V and 10 bases from J, leaving 13 bases between.

This rearrangement joins TRBV27 to TRBJ1-2, with TRBD1 matching 10 bases. V trimming: 4 bases; J trimming: 8 bases; junction bases outside the gene matches: 22. The germline gives CDR1 MNHEY, CDR2 SMNVEV (reference sequence). The CDR3 has 19 residues. The CDR3 sequence is CASSSDPDRGPRTRGGYTF. CDR3 DNA sequence: TGTGCCAGCAGTTCAGACCCCGACAGGGGGCCCAGGACTAGGGGGGGCTACACCTTC.

This chain connects TRBV2 to TRBJ2-7; D unresolved. Germline assignment: CDR1 SNHLY and CDR2 FYNNEI. CDR3 length equals 13 residues. CDR3 sequence (DNA): TGTGCCAGCAGTGAATCCCGGGCCTACGAGCAGTACGTT. It translates to CASSESRAYEQYV.

The CDR3 bases are TGTGCCAGCAGGGCCTGGAATGAAAAACTGTTTTTT. Its protein is CASRAWNEKLFF. This sequence joins TRBV25-1 and TRBJ1-4, with D hard to call. Trimming pared 6 bases from V and 5 bases from J, leaving 7 bases between. The CDR3 contains 12 residues. Germline lookup yields CDR1 MGHDK and CDR2 SYGVNS.

This clonotype was seen at least ten times. This chain joins TRBV20-1 and TRBJ1-4; 7 nucleotides align to TRBD1. Germline V gene lookup returns CDR1 DFQATT and CDR2 SNEGSKA (reference sequence). The CDR3 is 12 amino acids. J was trimmed by 8 bases and V by 7 bases; bases with no gene match: 7. This CDR3 reads CSGTDRREKLFF. The DNA of the CDR3 is TGCAGTGGTACGGACAGGCGAGAAAAACTGTTTTTT.

The count of this clonotype is one. This chain uses TRBV19 with TRBJ2-7; weak D call: TRBD2 (5 bases). In germline, CDR1 is LNHDA, CDR2 SQIVND (reference sequence). This CDR3 contains 15 residues. The V and J ends lost 4 bases and 2 bases respectively, with 15 bases between them. The DNA for the CDR3 is TGTGCCAGTAGTACTGTGTCAGGTAGCGCCTACGAGCAGTACTTC. Translating gives CASSTVSGSAYEQYF.

The CDR3, as DNA: TGTGCCAGCAGCGTAGCTGAGTCGTACTTC. This gives the protein CASSVAESYF. The chain has TRBV7-3 and TRBJ2-7, with unresolved D. Per germline, CDR1 SGHTA and CDR2 FQGTGA. The CDR3 is 10 amino acids. Between the trimmed V and J ends, which lost 5 bases and 12 bases, there was a span of 11 bases.

As concerns this clonotype: A much larger clone differs by one base, so this may be a read error. This rearrangement joins TRBV18 to TRBJ2-7, with D tentatively TRBD2 (5 bases). Germline V gene lookup returns CDR1 KGHSH and CDR2 LQKENI. Trimming left V 2 bases short and J 7 bases short, with 15 bases between. The CDR3 consists of 14 residues. The CDR3 sequence is CASSPSPGLLEQYF. CDR3 nucleotides: TGTGCCAGCTCACCAAGCCCCGGACTCCTTGAGCAGTACTTC.

The V gene is TRBV2, the J gene TRBJ2-1, with no clear D. The tail of the sequence fits TRBJ2-7 better, so the J call may be wrong. This CDR3 comprises 13 residues. Germline V lookup: CDR1 SNHLY, CDR2 FYNNEI. CDR3 residues: CASFKSGSDEQYF. CDR3 DNA: TGTGCCAGCTTCAAGAGTGGCAGCGATGAGCAGTACTTC.

At least ten counts were recorded for this clonotype. V gene TRBV2 combines with J gene TRBJ1-6, with a weak D call TRBD1 (5 bases). Germline-derived CDR1 and CDR2 are SNHLY and FYNNEI. This CDR3 region has 14 residues. V was clipped by 4 bases and J by 4 bases, with 8 bases between them. The CDR3 is CASSGGLYNSPLHF. CDR3 DNA: TGTGCCAGCAGTGGGGGGTTGTATAATTCACCCCTCCACTTT.

This clonotype was recorded at least ten times. V usage is TRBV4-3 and J usage is TRBJ1-4; D gene ambiguous. Germline-derived CDR1 and CDR2 are LGHNA and YSLEER. This CDR3 has 14 amino acids. V was trimmed by 0 bases and J by 7 bases, leaving 9 bases between them. CDR3 in amino acids: CASSQEWSGEKLFF. CDR3 sequence (DNA): TGCGCCAGCAGCCAAGAGTGGAGTGGTGAAAAACTGTTTTTT.